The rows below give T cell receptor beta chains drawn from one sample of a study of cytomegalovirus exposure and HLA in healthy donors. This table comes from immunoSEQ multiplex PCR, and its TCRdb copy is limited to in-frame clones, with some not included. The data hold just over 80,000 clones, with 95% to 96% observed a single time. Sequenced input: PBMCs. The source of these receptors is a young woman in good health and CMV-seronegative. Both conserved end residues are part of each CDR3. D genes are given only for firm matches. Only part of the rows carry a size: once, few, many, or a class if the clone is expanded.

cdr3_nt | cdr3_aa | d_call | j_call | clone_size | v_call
TGTGCCAGCTCACCACCGGGCCTTCCCCAGGGGGGCGAGCAGTACTTC | CASSPPGLPQGGEQYF | NA | TRBJ2-7 | NA | TRBV18
TGTGCCAGCAGCGAGGGACAGGGAGCTAACACTGAAGCTTTCTTT | CASSEGQGANTEAFF | TRBD1 | TRBJ1-1 | once | TRBV9
TGTGCCAGCACCATAGCTCCGCGGCCCCAGCATTTT | CASTIAPRPQHF | NA | TRBJ1-5 | NA | TRBV28
TGCGCCAGCAGTGCCCGGAGCGGCACTGAAGCTTTCTTT | CASSARSGTEAFF | NA | TRBJ1-1 | NA | TRBV10-1
TGTGCCAGTCGTCGGGAGGGGGCTAGCGTAAACAATGAGCAGTTCTTC | CASRREGASVNNEQFF | NA | TRBJ2-1 | NA | TRBV19
TGTGCCAGCAGTGAAGCCAGGACACAGGTTTCCTTTTTAGCCCAGCATTTT | CASSEARTQVSFLAQHF | NA | TRBJ1-5 | NA | TRBV2
TGTGCGTCGGGGGGGGTCGGCACCGGGGAGCTGTTTTTT | CASGGVGTGELFF | TRBD2 | TRBJ2-2 | NA | TRBV7-9
TGTGCCAGCTCACCACCTAACGAGAGGGTCTATGGCTACACCTTC | CASSPPNERVYGYTF | NA | TRBJ1-2 | NA | TRBV18
TGTGCAGAAGCGGCGCCGGGGAACATTCAGTACTTC | CAEAAPGNIQYF | NA | TRBJ2-4 | NA | TRBV28
TGTGCCAGCAGCTTACATGAGGGAAGGTCCTACAATGAGCAGTTCTTC | CASSLHEGRSYNEQFF | NA | TRBJ2-1 | NA | TRBV7-6
TGCGCCAGCAGTCACCGACTAGCGGGAGAAAGGGTCAATGAGCAGTTCTTC | CASSHRLAGERVNEQFF | TRBD2 | TRBJ2-1 | NA | TRBV10-2
TGTGCCAGCTATAAACCGGGACATATGCAGCCCCAGCATTTT | CASYKPGHMQPQHF | NA | TRBJ1-5 | NA | TRBV28
TGTGCCAGCAGCCGAAAACCGGGACTAGCGGGAACGACCGGGGAGCTGTTTTTT | CASSRKPGLAGTTGELFF | TRBD2 | TRBJ2-2 | NA | TRBV7-6
TGTGCCAGCAGCGACAGGGTGAAGAACCAGCCCCAGCATTTT | CASSDRVKNQPQHF | TRBD1 | TRBJ1-5 | NA | TRBV27
TGTGCCAGCAGGGCGGTTGCGGGGGGGGACAATGAGCAGTTCTTC | CASRAVAGGDNEQFF | TRBD2 | TRBJ2-1 | NA | TRBV7-6
TGTGCCATCAGTGAGTTGGCAATTTTGGGACAGTCCTGGGGAGCCCAGCATTTT | CAISELAILGQSWGAQHF | TRBD1 | TRBJ1-5 | once | TRBV10-3
TGCGCCAGCAGTGACCTAGCGGGAGTGGGCAATGAGCAGTTCTTC | CASSDLAGVGNEQFF | TRBD2 | TRBJ2-1 | NA | TRBV10-1
TGCGCCAGCGCGAAGATGGCGGGGCAAGAGACCCAGTACTTC | CASAKMAGQETQYF | NA | TRBJ2-5 | NA | TRBV5-1
TGTGCCAGCAGCCCGGGGACAGGGAGCGAGCAGTACTTC | CASSPGTGSEQYF | TRBD1 | TRBJ2-7 | NA | TRBV5-6
TGTGCCAGCAGTTACAGGGAGACGGCTAACTATGGCTACACCTTC | CASSYRETANYGYTF | NA | TRBJ1-2 | NA | TRBV6-5
TGTGCCAGCAGCTTAGACCCGGGAGCCTACAATGAGCAGTTCTTC | CASSLDPGAYNEQFF | NA | TRBJ2-1 | NA | TRBV7-6
TGCGCCAGCAGCCAAGATCCCCGCGGGGCAGCGCCGTCTAACTATGGCTACACCTTC | CASSQDPRGAAPSNYGYTF | NA | TRBJ1-2 | NA | TRBV4-1
TGTGCCAGCAGGAACTGGACAGGGGGCACCGAGACCCAGTACTTC | CASRNWTGGTETQYF | TRBD1 | TRBJ2-5 | NA | TRBV5-6
TGCGCCAGCAGCTTGTTAGCTAGCGGGAGGGCCAGCTCCTACAATGAGCAGTTCTTC | CASSLLASGRASSYNEQFF | TRBD2 | TRBJ2-1 | NA | TRBV5-1
TGTGCCAGTCGGTCTGAATTTGTGGACAGCAAGGGCTATGGCTACACCTTC | CASRSEFVDSKGYGYTF | NA | TRBJ1-2 | NA | TRBV19
TGCGCCAGCAGCCGTGCGGGAGATAGATACAATGAGCAGTTCTTC | CASSRAGDRYNEQFF | TRBD2 | TRBJ2-1 | NA | TRBV4-1
TGTGCCAGCAGTTTTCAAGGAGGGTCCTCCTACGAGCAGTACTTC | CASSFQGGSSYEQYF | NA | TRBJ2-7 | NA | TRBV27
TGTGCCAGCAGCTTAGGGGGGCGGAATGAGCAGTTCTTC | CASSLGGRNEQFF | NA | TRBJ2-1 | NA | TRBV7-9
TGTGCCAGCAGTCCGGGGGGATTGACAGATACGCAGTATTTT | CASSPGGLTDTQYF | TRBD2 | TRBJ2-3 | NA | TRBV28
TGTGCCAGCAGCGACATCCGGCCTGGAAACACCATATATTTT | CASSDIRPGNTIYF | NA | TRBJ1-3 | once | TRBV5-4
TGCAGCGTTATATTACAGGGGGTATACGAGCAGTACTTC | CSVILQGVYEQYF | TRBD1 | TRBJ2-7 | NA | TRBV29-1
TGTGCCAGCAGCCGGTGGGCCTCAGATACGCAGTATTTT | CASSRWASDTQYF | NA | TRBJ2-3 | NA | TRBV6-5
TGCGCCAGCAGCCGACAGGGGGCCACCGGGGAGCTGTTTTTT | CASSRQGATGELFF | TRBD1 | TRBJ2-2 | NA | TRBV5-1
TGTGCCAGTAGTATCGAACGTAGCTATACTAGCGGGAGGGAAAACATTCAGTACTTC | CASSIERSYTSGRENIQYF | TRBD2 | TRBJ2-4 | NA | TRBV19
TGTGCCAGCAGTCAAAACCACGGCGCTCCGGGTGAAAAACTGTTTTTT | CASSQNHGAPGEKLFF | NA | TRBJ1-4 | NA | TRBV21-1
TGTGCCAGCAGGGGGGACAGAAACTACGAGCAGTACTTC | CASRGDRNYEQYF | TRBD1 | TRBJ2-7 | once | TRBV28
TGTGCCAGCTCGCCGACAGAGAATTCACCCCTCCACTTT | CASSPTENSPLHF | NA | TRBJ1-6 | NA | TRBV18
TGTGCCAGCAGCTCCTTAGCGGGAGGGACCTACGAGCAGTACTTC | CASSSLAGGTYEQYF | TRBD2 | TRBJ2-7 | NA | TRBV13
TGCGCCAGCAGCCCATATCCTAGCGGGGAGGACTTAGTCGGCGGGGAGCTGTTTTTT | CASSPYPSGEDLVGGELFF | TRBD2 | TRBJ2-2 | NA | TRBV5-1
TGTGCCAGCAGCCTCGGACAGGCGCGCCCTACAGATACGCAGTATTTT | CASSLGQARPTDTQYF | TRBD1 | TRBJ2-3 | NA | TRBV7-2
TGTGCCAGCAGCGACGGGGTTTACACCGGGGAGCTGTTTTTT | CASSDGVYTGELFF | NA | TRBJ2-2 | NA | TRBV5-6
TGTGCCAGCAGCCCCGGACAAGCTGGAAACACCATATATTTT | CASSPGQAGNTIYF | NA | TRBJ1-3 | once | TRBV28
TGTGCCTGGAATCCCGGGACAGCCTACTATGGCTACACCTTC | CAWNPGTAYYGYTF | TRBD1 | TRBJ1-2 | once | TRBV30
TGTGCCAGCTCACCACTTTTAGCGGGAGAAAAGGCCCAGTACTTC | CASSPLLAGEKAQYF | TRBD2 | TRBJ2-5 | NA | TRBV18
TGTGCCAGCAGGAAAGGGGATAGCAATCAGCCCCAGCATTTT | CASRKGDSNQPQHF | NA | TRBJ1-5 | NA | TRBV6-5
TGCGCCAGCAGCCGGGACATCACCTACGAGCAGTACTTC | CASSRDITYEQYF | NA | TRBJ2-7 | NA | TRBV10-1
TGTGCCAGCAGCTCCGGACAGGGACCCTACAATGAGCAGTTCTTC | CASSSGQGPYNEQFF | TRBD1 | TRBJ2-1 | NA | TRBV5-4
TGTGCCAGTAGTGGACAAGGGAGGCGGGGCTCGGACGAAGCCTACGAGCAGTACTTC | CASSGQGRRGSDEAYEQYF | NA | TRBJ2-7 | NA | TRBV19
TGTGCCAGCAGTTCCCCGGGGACTGAAGCTTTCTTT | CASSSPGTEAFF | NA | TRBJ1-1 | NA | TRBV6-5
TGTGCCAGCAGTTCAATGACAGAGAACACTGAAGCTTTCTTT | CASSSMTENTEAFF | NA | TRBJ1-1 | NA | TRBV6-5
TGCAGCGCCCAGGGCCCCAGGGACAATGAGCAGTTCTTC | CSAQGPRDNEQFF | NA | TRBJ2-1 | NA | TRBV29-1
TGCGCCAGCAGCCTCCGGGAATCTCAGTCGAAACTGTTTTTT | CASSLRESQSKLFF | NA | TRBJ1-4 | NA | TRBV5-1
TGTGCCAGCAGTGAGGCCCCCGGGGGCTCCTACGAGCAGTACTTC | CASSEAPGGSYEQYF | NA | TRBJ2-7 | once | TRBV25-1
TGTGCCAGCAGTTACGATAGCTGGTACGAGCAGTACTTC | CASSYDSWYEQYF | NA | TRBJ2-7 | NA | TRBV6-6